These 4 T cell receptor beta chains were sequenced from one sample in a study of blood T cell repertoires in COVID-19 (dated by TCRdb to the early 2020s). Libraries were constructed by the immunoSEQ multiplex PCR assay. Held by TCRdb, this immuneACCESS table contains in-frame sequences only and omits some clones. Under half of the omission traces to an unresolved V gene where checked; the cause of the rest is unknown. The sample profile shows about 120,000 clones; more than 60% of them were found once. About 2.5% of the sample is taken by the ten largest. The sample taken for sequencing was peripheral blood. The receptors derive from a man aged 65-85 years with acute or convalescent COVID-19.

This clone was seen only once. This chain uses TRBV3-1 (or the pseudogene TRBV3-2) with TRBJ1-1; D is perhaps TRBD1 (5 bases). This CDR3 is 14 amino acids long. V dropped 4 bases and J dropped 3 bases, with 12 bases sitting between them. In germline, CDR1 is LGHDT, CDR2 YNNKEL (reference sequence). This CDR3 is CASSLQGTYTEAFF. For the CDR3, the DNA is TGTGCCAGCAGCCTCCAGGGAACCTACACTGAAGCTTTCTTT.

This CDR3 is CAWSNWNTGELFF. CDR3 in DNA: TGTGCCTGGAGTAACTGGAACACCGGGGAGCTGTTTTTT. V usage is TRBV30 and J usage is TRBJ2-2; the D is unclear. Per germline, CDR1 GTSNPN and CDR2 SVGIG (reference sequence). The CDR3 is 13 amino acids. V lost 2 bases, J lost 1 base, and 5 bases lay in between.

This clone was counted once. This rearrangement joins TRBV5-4 to TRBJ1-1, with a tentative D call TRBD1 (6 bases). Germline V gene lookup returns CDR1 SGHNT and CDR2 YYREEE (reference sequence). V dropped 1 base and J dropped 7 bases, with 17 bases sitting between them. This CDR3 has 15 amino acids. DNA for the CDR3: TGTGCCAGCAGCTTGCGACAGTTTCAGGGGTTTGAAGCTTTCTTT. This gives the protein CASSLRQFQGFEAFF.

This chain joins TRBV2 and TRBJ1-3; no clear D. This CDR3 has 14 amino acids. CDR1 is SNHLY and CDR2 is FYNNEI in the germline V gene. The V and J ends lost 3 bases and 0 bases respectively, with 6 bases between them. The DNA of the CDR3 is TGTGCCAGCAGTGAGGTCTACTCTGGAAACACCATATATTTT. Its translation: CASSEVYSGNTIYF.